This entry is about one TCR beta chain. Trimming cost V 4 bases and J 2 bases, with 15 bases left between them. The CDR3 loop spans 15 amino acids. The germline V gene has CDR1 SGDLS and CDR2 YYNGEE. This entry belongs to a study of blood T cell repertoires in COVID-19. Only in-frame clones appear in the TCRdb table, and some are missing; sequencing was by immunoSEQ multiplex PCR. The sample includes approximately 110,000 clones, 90% to 95% of them seen just once. Seattle cases were enrolled at active infection and followed longitudinally. V usage is TRBV9 and J usage is TRBJ2-5, with D possibly matching TRBD2 (5 bases). The receptor was derived from a man aged 50 or older with COVID-19, enrolled during active disease. Sample: peripheral blood. The CDR3 region is CASSPTASGQETQYF. CDR3 bases: TGTGCCAGCAGCCCAACTGCGAGCGGTCAAGAGACCCAGTACTTC.